The 7 T cell receptor beta chains below come from one sample, sequenced in a study of blood T cell repertoires in COVID-19. Method: immunoSEQ multiplex PCR; TCRdb's copy keeps in-frame clones and lacks some. The table shows about 200,000 clones, with 60% to 85% occurring only once. The sequencing sample was made of peripheral blood. The source of these receptors is a woman aged 70 to 79 with acute or convalescent COVID-19.

V and J are TRBV5-1 and TRBJ2-7; D may be TRBD1 (6 bases). This CDR3 region has 15 residues. Germline-derived CDR1 and CDR2 are SGHRS and YFSETQ. Trimming took off 1 base at V and 4 bases at J, with 15 bases between the two ends. CDR3 nucleotides: TGCGCCAGCAGCTTGAGTGGCAGGGGCTTATACGAGCAGTACTTC. Protein: CASSLSGRGLYEQYF.

This chain connects TRBV15 to TRBJ2-2, with 11 bases that match TRBD1. From germline, CDR1 is LNHNV and CDR2 YYDKDF (reference sequence). V trimming: 4 bases; J trimming: 3 bases; junction bases outside the gene matches: 7. The CDR3 runs 17 residues. Written as DNA, the CDR3 is TGTGCCACCAGCACCTGGACAGGGGGCCCGTACACCGGGGAGCTGTTTTTT. This encodes CATSTWTGGPYTGELFF.

Concerning this clone: Other DNA variants within this sample encode the same CDR3. The V gene is TRBV7-3, the J gene TRBJ2-1; D perhaps matches TRBD2 (5 bases). Germline values: CDR1 SGHTA, CDR2 FQGTGA. Trimming took 2 bases from V and 0 from J, leaving 8 bases between them. The CDR3 is 15 amino acids. CDR3 nucleotides: TGTGCCAGCAGCTTAGGACTTACCTCCTACAATGAGCAGTTCTTC. Translation gives CASSLGLTSYNEQFF.

This clone was recorded once. The V gene is TRBV19, the J gene TRBJ2-3; TRBD2 is a possible D gene (6 bases). The CDR3 totals 15 residues. Trimming removed 2 bases from V and 5 bases from J, with 14 bases in between. In germline, CDR1 is LNHDA, CDR2 SQIVND (reference sequence). The CDR3 coding sequence is TGTGCCAGTAGTATACCTGGGGCCGGGGGAGATACGCAGTATTTT. Amino acid sequence: CASSIPGAGGDTQYF.

The rearrangement joins TRBV18 to TRBJ1-2; D perhaps matches TRBD1 (5 bases). The CDR3 extends over 15 amino acids. Deletions cut 3 bases from V and 12 bases from J, with 23 bases between. The germline CDR1 and CDR2 sequences are KGHSH and LQKENI. The CDR3 DNA reads TGTGCCAGCTCACCCACCGAGATTTCATCAGGGTACCACACCTTC. It specifies CASSPTEISSGYHTF.

This rearrangement joins TRBV28 to TRBJ2-1; perhaps TRBD1 as D (6 bases). CDR3 length: 16 residues. Germline CDR1 MDHEN, CDR2 SYDVKM. The V and J ends lost 4 bases and 0 bases respectively, with 13 bases between them. CDR3 sequence: CASSSGEGGSYNEQFF. The DNA of the CDR3 is TGTGCCAGCAGTTCCGGGGAAGGGGGCTCCTACAATGAGCAGTTCTTC.

The J gene is TRBJ2-7, the V gene TRBV6-1; 8 bases line up with TRBD2. The junction had 1 base not matched to a gene; V was cut back by 3 bases and J by 0 bases. The CDR3 totals 14 residues. In germline, CDR1 is MNHNS, CDR2 SASEGT. Written as DNA, the CDR3 is TGTGCCAGCAGTGACAGCGGGGGCTCCTACGAGCAGTACTTC. It translates to CASSDSGGSYEQYF.